The clone carrying this T cell receptor (beta chain) was observed a few times. Antigen specificity is unknown. This sample was taken from a study of T cell repertoires in cytomegalovirus infection. Study results and limitations: Ex vivo responses were dominated by HLA-C-restricted CMV-specific TCR beta clonotypes.

TCRdb independently ran MiXCR on the reads; one entry per CDR3 protein. This table has more than 350,000 distinct CDR3 sequences, approximately 30% appearing once. CDR1 is SQVTM and CDR2 is ANQGSEA in the germline V gene. The ends lost 6 bases at V and 3 bases at J; junction bases unmatched: 17. This CDR3 is built from 17 residues. The sequence was collected from a human donor in good health (CMV status not recorded). Some clones in this sample may be carry-over from other donors' samples. The chain joins TRBV29-1 to TRBJ2-1, with TRBD1 matching 7 bases. Sequencing was done on a sample of PBMCs. As DNA, the CDR3 is TGCAGCGTCCAGACCAACAGGGGCCCTGAGATCTACAATGAGCAGTTCTTC. The encoded protein is CSVQTNRGPEIYNEQFF.